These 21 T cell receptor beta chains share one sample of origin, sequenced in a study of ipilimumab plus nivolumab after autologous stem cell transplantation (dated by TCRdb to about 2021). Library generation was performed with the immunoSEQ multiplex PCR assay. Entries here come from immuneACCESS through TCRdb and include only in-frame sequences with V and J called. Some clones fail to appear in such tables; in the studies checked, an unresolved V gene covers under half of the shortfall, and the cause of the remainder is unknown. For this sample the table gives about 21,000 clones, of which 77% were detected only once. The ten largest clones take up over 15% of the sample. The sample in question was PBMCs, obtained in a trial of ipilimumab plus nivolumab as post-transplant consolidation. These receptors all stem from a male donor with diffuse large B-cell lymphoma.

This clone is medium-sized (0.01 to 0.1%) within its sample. The CDR3 DNA follows: TGTGCCTGGGTAACCTCTGGAAACACCATATATTTT. Its protein is CAWVTSGNTIYF. The chain couples TRBV30 to TRBJ1-3; D unclear. In germline, CDR1 is GTSNPN, CDR2 SVGIG (reference sequence). This CDR3 is 12 amino acids long. V was pared by 5 bases and J by 0 bases, with 5 bases between.

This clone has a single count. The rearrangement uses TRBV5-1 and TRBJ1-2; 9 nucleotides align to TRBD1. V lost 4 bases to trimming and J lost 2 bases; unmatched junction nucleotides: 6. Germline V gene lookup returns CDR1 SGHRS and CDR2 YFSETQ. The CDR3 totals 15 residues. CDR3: CASSRTGDVNYGYTF. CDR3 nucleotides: TGCGCCAGCAGCCGGACAGGGGACGTCAACTATGGCTACACCTTC.

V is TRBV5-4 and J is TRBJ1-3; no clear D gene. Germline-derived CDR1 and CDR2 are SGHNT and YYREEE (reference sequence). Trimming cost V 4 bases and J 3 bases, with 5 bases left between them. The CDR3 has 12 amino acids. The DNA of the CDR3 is TGTGCCAGCAGCGGGGATGGAAACACCATATATTTT. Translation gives CASSGDGNTIYF.

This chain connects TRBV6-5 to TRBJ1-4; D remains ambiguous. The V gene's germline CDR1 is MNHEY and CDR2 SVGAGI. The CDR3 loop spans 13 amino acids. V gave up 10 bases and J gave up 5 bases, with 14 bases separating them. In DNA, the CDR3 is TGTGCCACCTGCGTGACGGCCAATGAAAAACTGTTTTTT. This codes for CATCVTANEKLFF.

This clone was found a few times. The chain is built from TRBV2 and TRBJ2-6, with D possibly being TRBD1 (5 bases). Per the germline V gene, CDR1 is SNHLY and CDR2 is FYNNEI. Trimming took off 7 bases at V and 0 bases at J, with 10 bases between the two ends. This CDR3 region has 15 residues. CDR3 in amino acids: CASNPDSSGANVLTF. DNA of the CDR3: TGTGCCAGCAATCCTGACAGCTCTGGGGCCAACGTCCTGACTTTC.

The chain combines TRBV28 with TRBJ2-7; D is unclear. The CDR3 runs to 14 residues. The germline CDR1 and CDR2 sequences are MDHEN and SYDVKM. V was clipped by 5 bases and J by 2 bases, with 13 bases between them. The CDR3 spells CASSPTLGTYEQYF. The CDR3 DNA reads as TGTGCCAGCAGTCCAACCTTAGGGACCTACGAGCAGTACTTC.

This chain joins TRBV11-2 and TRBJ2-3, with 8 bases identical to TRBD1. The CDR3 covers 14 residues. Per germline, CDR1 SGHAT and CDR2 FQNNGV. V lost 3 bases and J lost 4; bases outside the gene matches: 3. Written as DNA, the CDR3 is TGTGCCAGCAGCTTGGACAGGGTGTCAGATACGCAGTATTTT. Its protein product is CASSLDRVSDTQYF.

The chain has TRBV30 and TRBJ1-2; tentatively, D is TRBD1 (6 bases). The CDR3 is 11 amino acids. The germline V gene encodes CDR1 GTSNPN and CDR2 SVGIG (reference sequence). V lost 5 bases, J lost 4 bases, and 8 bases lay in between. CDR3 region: CAWGQSYGYTF. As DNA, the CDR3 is TGTGCCTGGGGACAGAGCTATGGCTACACCTTC.

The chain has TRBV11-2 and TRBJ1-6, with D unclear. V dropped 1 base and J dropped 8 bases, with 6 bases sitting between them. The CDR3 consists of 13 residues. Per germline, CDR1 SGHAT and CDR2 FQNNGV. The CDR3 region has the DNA TGTGCCAGCAGCTTAGGTGTGCATTCACCCCTCCACTTT. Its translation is CASSLGVHSPLHF.

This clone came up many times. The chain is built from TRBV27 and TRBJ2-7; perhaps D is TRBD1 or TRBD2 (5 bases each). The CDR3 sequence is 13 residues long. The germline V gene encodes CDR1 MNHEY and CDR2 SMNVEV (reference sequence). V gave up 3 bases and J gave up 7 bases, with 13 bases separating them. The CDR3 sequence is CASSLGRWGEQYF. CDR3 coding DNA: TGTGCCAGCAGTTTGGGACGCTGGGGGGAGCAGTACTTC.

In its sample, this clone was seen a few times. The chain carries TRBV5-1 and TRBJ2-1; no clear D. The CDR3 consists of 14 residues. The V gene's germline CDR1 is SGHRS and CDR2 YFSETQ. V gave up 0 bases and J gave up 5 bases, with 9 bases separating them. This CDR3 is CASSLEHLDNEQFF. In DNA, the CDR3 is TGCGCCAGCAGCTTGGAACACCTTGACAATGAGCAGTTCTTC. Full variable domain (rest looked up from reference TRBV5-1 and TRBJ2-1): KAGVTQTPRYLIKTRGQQVTLSCSPISGHRSVSWYQQTPGQGLQFLFEYFSETQRNKGNFPGRFSGRQFSNSRSEMNVSTLELGDSALYLCASSLEHLDNEQFFGPGTRLTVL.

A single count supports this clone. Here the CDR3 DNA reads TGTGCCAGCAGCGTAGATCAATGGGGGACAGGTGACGGCTACACCTTC. It codes for CASSVDQWGTGDGYTF. V and J are TRBV9 and TRBJ1-2; 8 nucleotides line up with TRBD1. Unmatched junction bases numbered 12, after V lost 0 bases and J lost 8 bases. Germline assignment: CDR1 SGDLS and CDR2 YYNGEE. This CDR3 is 16 amino acids long.

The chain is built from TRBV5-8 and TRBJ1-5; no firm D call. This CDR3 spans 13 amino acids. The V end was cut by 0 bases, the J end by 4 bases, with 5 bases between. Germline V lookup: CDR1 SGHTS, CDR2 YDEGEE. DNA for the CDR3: TGTGCCAGCAGCTTGGTGGGTAATCAGCCCCAGCATTTT. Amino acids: CASSLVGNQPQHF.

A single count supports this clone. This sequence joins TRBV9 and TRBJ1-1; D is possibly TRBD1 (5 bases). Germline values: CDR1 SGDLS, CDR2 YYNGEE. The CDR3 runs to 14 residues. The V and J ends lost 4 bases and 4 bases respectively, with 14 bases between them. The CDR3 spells CASSPQGGSTEAFF. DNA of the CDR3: TGTGCCAGCAGCCCTCAGGGCGGGAGCACTGAAGCTTTCTTT.

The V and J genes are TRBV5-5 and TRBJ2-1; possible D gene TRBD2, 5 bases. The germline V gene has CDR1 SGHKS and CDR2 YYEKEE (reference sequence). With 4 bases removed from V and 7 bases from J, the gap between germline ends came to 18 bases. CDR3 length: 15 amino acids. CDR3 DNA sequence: TGTGCCAGCAGCATGGAGACAAATCCGGGGAATGAGCAGTTCTTC. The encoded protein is CASSMETNPGNEQFF.

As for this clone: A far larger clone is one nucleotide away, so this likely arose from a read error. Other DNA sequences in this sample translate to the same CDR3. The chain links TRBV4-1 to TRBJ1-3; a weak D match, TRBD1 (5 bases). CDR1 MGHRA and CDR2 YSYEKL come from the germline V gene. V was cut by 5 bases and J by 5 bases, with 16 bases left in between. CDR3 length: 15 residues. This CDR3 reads CASSLSPGLRNTIYF. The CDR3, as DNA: TGCGCCAGCAGCTTATCTCCAGGGTTAAGAAACACCATATATTTT.

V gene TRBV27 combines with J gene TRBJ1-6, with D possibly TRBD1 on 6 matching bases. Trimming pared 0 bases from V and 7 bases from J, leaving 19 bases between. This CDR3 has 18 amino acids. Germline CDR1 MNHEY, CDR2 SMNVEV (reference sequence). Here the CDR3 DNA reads TGTGCCAGCAGTTTATCTTTGACGGGGGGCTTGGGGAATTCACCCCTCCACTTT. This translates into CASSLSLTGGLGNSPLHF.

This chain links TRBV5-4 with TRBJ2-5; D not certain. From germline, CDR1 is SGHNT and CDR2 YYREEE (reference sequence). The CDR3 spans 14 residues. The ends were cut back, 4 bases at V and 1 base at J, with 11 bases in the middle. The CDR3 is CASSVVGGQETQYF. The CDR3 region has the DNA TGTGCCAGCAGCGTAGTGGGCGGCCAAGAGACCCAGTACTTC.

The CDR3 protein is CASSENGSKNIQYF. In nucleotides, the CDR3 is TGTGCCAGCAGTGAAAATGGTTCCAAAAACATTCAGTACTTC. The V and J genes are TRBV2 and TRBJ2-4; D uncertain. The V end lost 2 bases, the J end lost 2 bases, and 7 bases lay between the germline ends. The CDR3 contains 14 residues. Germline V gene lookup returns CDR1 SNHLY and CDR2 FYNNEI.

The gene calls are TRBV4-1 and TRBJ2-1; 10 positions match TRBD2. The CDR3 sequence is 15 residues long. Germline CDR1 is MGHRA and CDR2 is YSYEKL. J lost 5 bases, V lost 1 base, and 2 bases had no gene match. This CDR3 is CASSQVGLADNEQFF. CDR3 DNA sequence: TGCGCCAGCAGCCAAGTCGGACTAGCGGACAATGAGCAGTTCTTC.

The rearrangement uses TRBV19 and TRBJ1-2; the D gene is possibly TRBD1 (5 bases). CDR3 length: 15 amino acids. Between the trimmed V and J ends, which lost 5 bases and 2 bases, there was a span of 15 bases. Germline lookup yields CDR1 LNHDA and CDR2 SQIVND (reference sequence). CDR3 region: CASSDPGLKNYGYTF. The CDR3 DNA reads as TGTGCCAGTAGTGACCCGGGACTTAAGAACTATGGCTACACCTTC.